A single sample gave rise to the 18 T cell receptor beta chains below, sequenced in a study of PD-1 blockade in mismatch repair-deficient tumors. The data were produced by immunoSEQ multiplex PCR, yet TCRdb's version contains in-frame clones alone and is incomplete. The table records some 130,000 clones, about 90% of them present only once. The sample here was peripheral blood, taken just over 70 weeks after starting pembrolizumab. These receptors all come from an adult with mismatch repair-deficient cancer.

This clone is a singleton in its sample. The chain carries TRBV5-1 and TRBJ2-7, with D hard to call. The V end was cut by 0 bases, the J end by 0 bases, with 7 bases between. The CDR3 consists of 14 residues. Germline V gives CDR1 SGHRS, CDR2 YFSETQ. The CDR3 DNA reads as TGCGCCAGCAGCTTGGCCTCCCCCTCCTACGAGCAGTACTTC. It yields the protein CASSLASPSYEQYF.

The V call is TRBV28, the J call TRBJ2-5; D is possibly TRBD1 (6 bases). CDR3 length: 16 amino acids. Germline V lookup: CDR1 MDHEN, CDR2 SYDVKM. Trimming removed 0 bases from V and 0 bases from J, with 11 bases in between. The CDR3 DNA follows: TGTGCCAGCAGTTTATGGGCAGGGGATGACCAAGAGACCCAGTACTTC. The encoded protein is CASSLWAGDDQETQYF.

This chain connects TRBV25-1 to TRBJ2-5; 8 bases fit TRBD1. J was trimmed by 4 bases and V by 8 bases; bases with no gene match: 6. The CDR3 covers 13 residues. Germline-derived CDR1 and CDR2 are MGHDK and SYGVNS. CDR3 in DNA: TGTGCCAGCGATGCAGGGGGCTTAGAGACCCAGTACTTC. It codes for CASDAGGLETQYF.

To note about this clone: The same CDR3 also results from other DNA sequences found in this sample. The J gene is TRBJ2-7, the V gene TRBV6-5, with TRBD2 identical over 7 bases. This CDR3 has 15 amino acids. CDR1 and CDR2 from the germline V gene are MNHEY and SVGAGI. The J segment lost 0 bases and the V segment lost 0 bases, leaving 2 bases of the junction unmatched. Written as DNA, the CDR3 is TGTGCCAGCAGTTACTCGGGGAGGGCCTCCTACGAGCAGTACTTC. Translating it yields CASSYSGRASYEQYF.

The chain links TRBV27 to TRBJ2-2; D unclear. The CDR3 has 13 residues. Per the germline V gene, CDR1 is MNHEY and CDR2 is SMNVEV (reference sequence). V was clipped by 0 bases and J by 3 bases, with 2 bases between them. The CDR3 is CASSLSHTGELFF. The CDR3 coding sequence is TGTGCCAGCAGTTTATCCCACACCGGGGAGCTGTTTTTT.

Details on this clone: Its ends do not fully match the called genes, so a read error is possible. The chain couples TRBV6-5 to TRBJ1-1; D gene uncertain. CDR3 length: 15 amino acids. CDR1 is MNHEY and CDR2 is SVGAGI in the germline V gene. CDR3 sequence reads: CAGSYLSEKNTEAFF. DNA of the CDR3: TGTGCCGGCAGTTACCTCTCAGAAAAGAACACTGAAGCTTTCTTT.

J is TRBJ2-3 and V is TRBV19; weak D call: TRBD1 (5 bases). Germline CDR1 and CDR2: LNHDA and SQIVND (reference sequence). Trimming stripped 4 bases from V and 6 bases from J, with 11 bases between. The CDR3 consists of 13 residues. CDR3 in DNA: TGTGCCAGTAGTAAGGGGCATGGGGATACGCAGTATTTT. This gives the protein CASSKGHGDTQYF.

This clone was seen only once. The CDR3 region has the DNA TGTGCCATCAGTGAGTCGAGTCCCGGGTATGGCTACACCTTC. Amino acids: CAISESSPGYGYTF. The rearrangement joins TRBV10-3 to TRBJ1-2, with D hard to call. Looked up from germline, CDR1 is ENHRY and CDR2 is SYGVKD. Between the trimmed V and J ends, which lost 0 bases and 5 bases, there was a span of 10 bases. The CDR3 has 14 residues.

The chain employs TRBV10-2 and TRBJ2-7, with TRBD2 matching 8 bases. V lost 7 bases and J lost 6; bases outside the gene matches: 11. This CDR3 contains 14 residues. Germline V lookup: CDR1 WSHSY, CDR2 SAAADI. The CDR3 region is CASTLAGLAGEQYF. CDR3 sequence (DNA): TGCGCCAGCACCTTAGCTGGACTAGCTGGCGAGCAGTACTTC.

The chain employs TRBV27 and TRBJ1-3; D uncertain. From germline, CDR1 is MNHEY and CDR2 SMNVEV (reference sequence). V lost 6 bases to trimming and J lost 0 bases, with 12 bases between them. The CDR3 has 15 residues. DNA for the CDR3: TGTGCCAGCAGCCCTGGAGGCACCTCTGGAAACACCATATATTTT. It is translated as CASSPGGTSGNTIYF.

This chain links TRBV6-5 with TRBJ2-7; 10 nucleotides agree with TRBD1. Trimming cost V 5 bases and J 4 bases; bases outside gene matches: 8. This CDR3 is built from 15 residues. Germline V gene lookup returns CDR1 MNHEY and CDR2 SVGAGI. CDR3 protein: CASSALGQGVYEQYF. The CDR3 DNA reads TGTGCCAGCAGTGCTCTCGGACAGGGGGTGTACGAGCAGTACTTC.

The chain carries TRBV29-1 and TRBJ2-7; no firm D call. Germline V CDR1 and CDR2: SQVTM, ANQGSEA. The V gene lost 5 bases and the J gene lost 3 bases, with 8 bases spanning the gap. The CDR3 runs 11 residues. The CDR3 DNA is TGCAGCGTTTTTATAATCTACGAGCAGTACTTC. Amino acid sequence: CSVFIIYEQYF.

This chain links TRBV18 with TRBJ2-4, with D unresolved. Trimming cost V 1 base and J 0 bases, with 7 bases left between them. Germline V gives CDR1 KGHSH, CDR2 LQKENI. This CDR3 region has 15 residues. The CDR3 loop is CASSPRDLAKNIQYF. The CDR3 nucleotides are TGTGCCAGCTCACCACGGGATCTAGCCAAAAACATTCAGTACTTC.

The chain recombines TRBV2 with TRBJ1-1, with TRBD1 as a possible D gene (5 bases). Trimming left V 10 bases short and J 2 bases short, with 20 bases between. The length of the CDR3 is 15 residues. Germline CDR1 and CDR2: SNHLY and FYNNEI. The CDR3 loop is CATFDSRLFNTEAFF. The CDR3 DNA sequence: TGTGCCACCTTCGACAGCCGACTCTTCAACACTGAAGCTTTCTTT.

In this sample, this clone turned up once. V gene TRBV11-3 combines with J gene TRBJ2-7, with 7 bases lining up with TRBD2. This CDR3 has 16 amino acids. Germline CDR1 is SGHNT and CDR2 is YENEEA. V lost 5 bases and J lost 3; bases outside the gene matches: 13. Written as DNA, the CDR3 is TGTGCCAGCAGCCTAGTTGAGGGGAGGGGAGGCTACGAGCAGTACTTC. Translation: CASSLVEGRGGYEQYF.

The chain joins TRBV14 to TRBJ2-5, with TRBD1 matching 7 bases. Germline assignment: CDR1 SGHDN and CDR2 FVKESK. Trimming cost V 4 bases and J 1 base; bases outside gene matches: 15. The CDR3 runs 18 residues. The CDR3 loop is CASSPQPAPDRVQETQYF. The CDR3 DNA follows: TGTGCCAGCAGCCCCCAACCCGCCCCCGACAGGGTCCAAGAGACCCAGTACTTC.

This sequence joins TRBV5-6 and TRBJ2-7, with a possible D match to TRBD2 (6 bases). The V gene lost 0 bases and the J gene lost 5 bases, with 6 bases spanning the gap. CDR3 length: 12 residues. Germline V lookup: CDR1 SGHDT, CDR2 YYEEEE. The CDR3 here is CASSLAGDEQYF. The CDR3 bases are TGTGCCAGCAGCTTGGCGGGGGACGAGCAGTACTTC.

The chain combines TRBV11-3 with TRBJ2-1; D is possibly TRBD1 or TRBD2 (5 bases each). This CDR3 contains 15 residues. Trimming removed 2 bases from V and 5 bases from J, with 13 bases in between. Germline V CDR1 and CDR2: SGHNT, YENEEA. The CDR3 protein is CASSLPAGRHNEQFF. The CDR3 DNA follows: TGTGCCAGCAGCTTACCAGCAGGGAGACACAATGAGCAGTTCTTC.